Listed below are T cell receptor beta chains from one sample, sequenced in a study of cytomegalovirus exposure and HLA in healthy donors. TCRdb keeps only in-frame clones here, not all; method: immunoSEQ multiplex PCR. The sample records about 120,000 clones, 76% being singletons. The sample comprised PBMCs. These receptor sequences come from a woman in her 40s in good health and CMV-seropositive. Both conserved end residues are part of each CDR3. D genes are given only for firm matches. Size values are once, few and many counts, or a class for expanded clones, and some rows have none.

J: TRBJ2-1; D: TRBD1; size: .; V: TRBV10-3; CDR3: CAIRQGAGDEQFF; DNA: TGTGCCATCAGACAGGGGGCTGGCGATGAGCAGTTCTTC
J: TRBJ2-3; D: TRBD1; size: .; V: TRBV15; CDR3: CATSRNRGPDTQYF; DNA: TGTGCCACCAGCAGAAACAGGGGGCCAGATACGCAGTATTTT
J: TRBJ2-1; D: .; size: .; V: TRBV19; CDR3: CASIGTAYNEQFF; DNA: TGTGCCAGTATCGGGACTGCTTACAATGAGCAGTTCTTC
J: TRBJ1-1; D: .; size: .; V: TRBV6-6; CDR3: CASSFSGRDTEAFF; DNA: TGTGCCAGCAGTTTCTCGGGGAGGGACACTGAAGCTTTCTTT
J: TRBJ2-7; D: .; size: .; V: TRBV18; CDR3: CASSPRLTDYEQYF; DNA: TGTGCCAGCTCACCACGTTTGACAGACTACGAGCAGTACTTC
J: TRBJ2-3; D: TRBD1; size: .; V: TRBV6-4; CDR3: CASSVGQGTDTQYF; DNA: TGTGCCAGCAGCGTCGGACAGGGGACAGATACGCAGTATTTT
J: TRBJ1-2; D: TRBD1; size: .; V: TRBV6-1; CDR3: CASSAGTAHFYGYTF; DNA: TGTGCCAGCAGTGCCGGGACAGCTCATTTCTATGGCTACACCTTC
J: TRBJ1-6; D: .; size: .; V: TRBV7-9; CDR3: CASSSGLNSPLHF; DNA: TGTGCCAGCAGCTCGGGACTTAATTCACCCCTCCACTTT
J: TRBJ2-5; D: TRBD2; size: few; V: TRBV7-9; CDR3: CASSLKSGGQNKYF; DNA: TGTGCCAGCAGCTTAAAGAGCGGGGGCCAAAATAAGTACTTC
J: TRBJ1-1; D: .; size: once; V: TRBV6-1; CDR3: CAVKGSGYTEAFF; DNA: TGTGCTGTCAAGGGCAGCGGGTACACTGAAGCTTTCTTT
J: TRBJ1-2; D: .; size: .; V: TRBV7-9; CDR3: CASRFLGDYGYTF; DNA: TGTGCCAGCAGGTTCCTCGGGGACTATGGCTACACCTTC
J: TRBJ2-5; D: TRBD2; size: .; V: TRBV5-1; CDR3: CASSWTSGGAQETQYF; DNA: TGCGCCAGCAGCTGGACTAGCGGGGGAGCACAAGAGACCCAGTACTTC
J: TRBJ1-4; D: TRBD1; size: .; V: TRBV4-2; CDR3: CASSAGTGMSTNEKLFF; DNA: TGTGCCAGCAGCGCTGGGACAGGGATGAGCACTAATGAAAAACTGTTTTTT
J: TRBJ1-2; D: .; size: .; V: TRBV2; CDR3: CASSEGLVGTGGYTF; DNA: TGTGCCAGCAGTGAAGGGTTGGTTGGGACTGGGGGCTACACCTTC
J: TRBJ2-7; D: TRBD2; size: .; V: TRBV2; CDR3: CASSWGGSSYEQYF; DNA: TGTGCCAGCAGCTGGGGCGGGAGCTCCTACGAGCAGTACTTC
J: TRBJ1-5; D: .; size: .; V: TRBV2; CDR3: CASSDRDPNQPQHF; DNA: TGTGCCAGCAGTGACAGGGATCCCAATCAGCCCCAGCATTTT
J: TRBJ2-3; D: TRBD1; size: .; V: TRBV6-5; CDR3: CASRPTRTGTDTQYF; DNA: TGTGCCAGCAGACCCACCCGGACAGGGACAGATACGCAGTATTTT
J: TRBJ1-5; D: TRBD1; size: .; V: TRBV2; CDR3: CASSESGQGLGPQHF; DNA: TGTGCCAGCAGTGAAAGTGGACAGGGATTAGGGCCCCAGCATTTT
J: TRBJ2-6; D: .; size: .; V: TRBV10-2; CDR3: CASADSGANVLTF; DNA: TGCGCTTCGGCGGACTCTGGGGCCAACGTCCTGACTTTC
J: TRBJ2-3; D: .; size: .; V: TRBV15; CDR3: CATSRDRTDTQYF; DNA: TGTGCCACCAGCAGAGACAGAACAGATACGCAGTATTTT
J: TRBJ1-1; D: .; size: few; V: TRBV30; CDR3: CAWSGGGNTEAFF; DNA: TGTGCCTGGAGCGGGGGAGGGAACACTGAAGCTTTCTTT
J: TRBJ1-1; D: TRBD1; size: .; V: TRBV7-9; CDR3: CASSFTGGGTEAFF; DNA: TGTGCCAGCAGCTTTACAGGGGGGGGCACTGAAGCTTTCTTT